The rows below give T cell receptor beta chains drawn from one sample of a study of T cell responses to AZD1222 COVID-19 vaccine. Produced via immunoSEQ multiplex PCR; TCRdb's table is partial and in-frame only. The sample records roughly 150,000 clones, 91% being singletons. The specimen was peripheral blood, collected 28 days after the second AZD1222 dose. The receptors originated from an adult who received the AZD1222 COVID-19 vaccine. Both conserved end residues are part of each CDR3. A D gene is named only where the DNA matches it firmly. Where a row states a size, it is once, few, many or the class of an expanded clone; other rows omit it.

clone size	V gene	J gene	D gene	CDR3 protein	CDR3 DNA
NA	TRBV2	TRBJ2-7	NA	CASSEGREQYF	TGTGCCAGCAGTGAAGGTCGCGAGCAGTACTTC
NA	TRBV29-1	TRBJ1-1	TRBD1	CSVTSGTAAFF	TGCAGCGTTACTTCCGGGACAGCCGCTTTCTTT
NA	TRBV30	TRBJ2-1	TRBD1	CAWSGDSNNEQFF	TGTGCCTGGAGTGGGGACAGCAACAATGAGCAGTTCTTC
few	TRBV18	TRBJ1-1	NA	CASSPGLVREAFF	TGTGCCAGCTCACCAGGGCTGGTCCGTGAAGCTTTCTTT
NA	TRBV4-2	TRBJ1-3	NA	CASSQDGGGNTIYF	TGTGCCAGCAGCCAAGATGGGGGGGGAAACACCATATATTTT
NA	TRBV21-1	TRBJ2-7	NA	CASSKYRTILRYF	TGTGCCAGCAGCAAATACAGGACTATTCTACGGTACTTC
NA	TRBV27	TRBJ2-1	NA	CASSSRQHSYNEQFF	TGTGCCAGCAGTTCACGACAGCACTCCTACAATGAGCAGTTCTTC
NA	TRBV19	TRBJ2-7	NA	CASSERDTRYEQYF	TGTGCCAGTAGTGAGCGGGACACACGATACGAGCAGTACTTC
NA	TRBV11-2	TRBJ2-3	NA	CASSPPGIRDTQYF	TGTGCCAGCAGCCCTCCGGGAATCCGAGATACGCAGTATTTT
NA	TRBV7-9	TRBJ2-3	TRBD2	CASSQASGIGSTQYF	TGTGCCAGCAGCCAGGCTAGCGGGATCGGGAGTACGCAGTATTTT
NA	TRBV7-2	TRBJ2-3	TRBD2	CASSFTSGGAPDTQYF	TGTGCCAGCAGCTTCACTAGCGGGGGGGCCCCAGATACGCAGTATTTT
NA	TRBV5-1	TRBJ1-1	NA	CASWEGPTNTEAFF	TGCGCCAGCTGGGAGGGCCCTACGAACACTGAAGCTTTCTTT
NA	TRBV7-9	TRBJ2-3	TRBD2	CASSLGTSGDTQYF	TGTGCCAGCAGCTTAGGGACTAGCGGGGATACGCAGTATTTT
NA	TRBV18	TRBJ2-1	TRBD2	CASSPPTSGFVIEQFF	TGTGCCAGCTCACCACCTACTAGCGGGTTCGTAATTGAGCAGTTCTTC
NA	TRBV19	TRBJ2-7	NA	CASSIVAGSPGEQYF	TGTGCCAGTAGTATCGTGGCGGGATCCCCAGGGGAGCAGTACTTC
NA	TRBV12-3/TRBV12-4	TRBJ2-1	NA	CASSHAGDEQFF	TGTGCCAGCAGCCACGCCGGTGATGAGCAGTTCTTC
NA	TRBV5-1	TRBJ2-3	NA	CASSPLPGATDTQYF	TGCGCCAGCAGCCCCCTCCCTGGGGCCACAGATACGCAGTATTTT
NA	TRBV21-1	TRBJ2-4	NA	CASSLAGEAKNIQYF	TGTGCCAGCAGCTTGGCGGGGGAGGCCAAAAACATTCAGTACTTC
NA	TRBV6-5	TRBJ2-7	TRBD2	CASSYQRGGYEQYF	TGTGCCAGCAGTTATCAGCGGGGGGGCTACGAGCAGTACTTC
once	TRBV7-2	TRBJ1-6	TRBD1	CASSPGTENSPLHF	TGTGCCAGCAGCCCCGGGACAGAGAATTCACCCCTCCACTTT
NA	TRBV25-1	TRBJ1-1	TRBD1	CASRVTGVTEAFF	TGTGCCAGCAGGGTGACAGGGGTAACTGAAGCTTTCTTT
NA	TRBV4-2	TRBJ2-7	TRBD1	CASSQDRGYEQYF	TGTGCCAGCAGCCAGGACAGGGGCTACGAGCAGTACTTC
NA	TRBV2	TRBJ1-5	TRBD1	CASSTRDRGIGQPQHF	TGTGCCAGCAGTACCAGGGACAGGGGAATCGGGCAGCCCCAGCATTTT
NA	TRBV9	TRBJ2-7	TRBD2	CASSVDTSGRNYEQYF	TGTGCCAGCAGCGTAGATACTAGCGGGAGGAATTACGAGCAGTACTTC
NA	TRBV4-1	TRBJ2-1	NA	CASSQVLAVSYNEQFF	TGCGCCAGCAGCCAAGTACTAGCAGTCTCCTACAATGAGCAGTTCTTC
NA	TRBV11-3	TRBJ2-1	TRBD2	CASSLGSGGRNEQFF	TGTGCCAGCAGCTTAGGGAGCGGGGGGCGCAATGAGCAGTTCTTC
NA	TRBV19	TRBJ1-1	NA	CASAPGWKNTEAFF	TGTGCCAGTGCTCCGGGCTGGAAGAACACTGAAGCTTTCTTT
NA	TRBV7-6	TRBJ1-2	NA	CASSPQGQANYGYTF	TGTGCCAGCAGCCCCCAGGGGCAAGCTAACTATGGCTACACCTTC
NA	TRBV18	TRBJ2-5	NA	CASSPTGRQETQYF	TGTGCCAGCTCACCCACAGGGCGGCAAGAGACCCAGTACTTC
few	TRBV5-1	TRBJ2-1	TRBD2	CASSLLVAGGFNNEQFF	TGCGCCAGCAGCTTGTTGGTAGCGGGAGGGTTTAACAATGAGCAGTTCTTC
NA	TRBV11-2	TRBJ1-2	NA	CASSPRTSENYGYTF	TGTGCCAGCAGCCCCCGGACCTCCGAGAACTATGGCTACACCTTC
NA	TRBV27	TRBJ2-3	NA	CASSPRNPFKDTQYF	TGTGCCAGCAGTCCCAGGAATCCTTTCAAGGATACGCAGTATTTT
few	TRBV9	TRBJ1-1	TRBD1	CASSVGSGQGEAFF	TGTGCCAGCAGCGTAGGATCGGGACAGGGTGAAGCTTTCTTT
NA	TRBV9	TRBJ2-1	TRBD1	CASSVGGTGVGDNEQFF	TGTGCCAGCAGCGTAGGTGGGACAGGGGTCGGAGACAATGAGCAGTTCTTC
NA	TRBV5-4	TRBJ1-1	NA	CASSFTGIMNTEAFF	TGTGCCAGCAGCTTTACAGGGATCATGAACACTGAAGCTTTCTTT
once	TRBV2	TRBJ2-7	NA	CASSEGPPVGGAFDEQYF	TGTGCCAGCAGTGAAGGGCCCCCGGTGGGGGGGGCCTTTGATGAGCAGTACTTC
NA	TRBV12-5	TRBJ1-5	NA	CASGLLVLMETDSNQPQHF	TGTGCTAGTGGTTTGTTGGTACTAATGGAGACAGATAGCAATCAGCCCCAGCATTTT
NA	TRBV19	TRBJ1-2	NA	CASSIDEQLPGYGYTF	TGTGCCAGTAGTATCGATGAGCAGCTGCCCGGCTATGGCTACACCTTC
NA	TRBV5-6	TRBJ1-1	NA	CASSLIALGNTEAFF	TGTGCCAGCAGCTTGATAGCCCTCGGGAACACTGAAGCTTTCTTT
NA	TRBV11-2	TRBJ1-2	TRBD1	CASSPGTVYGYTF	TGTGCCAGCAGCCCCGGGACAGTCTATGGCTACACCTTC
NA	TRBV15	TRBJ1-4	NA	CATSRVGRPVTATNEKLFF	TGTGCCACCAGCAGAGTAGGCCGACCAGTAACCGCAACTAATGAAAAACTGTTTTTT
NA	TRBV30	TRBJ2-3	NA	CAWNSGTDTQYF	TGTGCCTGGAATTCGGGCACAGATACGCAGTATTTT
once	TRBV7-9	TRBJ1-6	NA	CASSLLTPRRGSYNSPLHF	TGTGCCAGCAGCTTACTGACACCGCGCCGGGGCTCCTATAATTCACCCCTCCACTTT
NA	TRBV7-3	TRBJ2-1	TRBD2	CASSLVASGRGGPYNEQFF	TGTGCCAGCAGCTTAGTGGCTAGCGGGAGGGGAGGCCCCTACAATGAGCAGTTCTTC
NA	TRBV5-8	TRBJ2-1	NA	CASSLFSASNEQFF	TGTGCCAGCAGCTTGTTCTCCGCATCTAATGAGCAGTTCTTC
NA	TRBV21-1	TRBJ2-3	NA	CASPTSRTGPSTDTQYF	TGTGCCAGCCCGACTAGCCGGACAGGGCCCAGCACAGATACGCAGTATTTT
NA	TRBV11-2	TRBJ1-2	NA	CASSKGGYGYTF	TGTGCCAGCAGTAAGGGGGGCTATGGCTACACCTTC
NA	TRBV3-1/TRBV3-2	TRBJ2-7	NA	CASSQTDYEQYF	TGTGCCAGCAGCCAAACTGACTACGAGCAGTACTTC
NA	TRBV19	TRBJ2-5	TRBD1	CASTTTGAGQETQYF	TGTGCCAGTACCACAACAGGGGCAGGCCAAGAGACCCAGTACTTC
NA	TRBV5-6	TRBJ2-3	TRBD1	CASSLAGQGETDTQYF	TGTGCCAGCAGCTTGGCCGGACAGGGAGAGACAGATACGCAGTATTTT
once	TRBV5-1	TRBJ1-2	TRBD1	CASSLAGAGGPFNYGYTF	TGCGCCAGCAGCTTGGCTGGGGCAGGGGGACCTTTTAACTATGGCTACACCTTC
NA	TRBV5-6	TRBJ1-3	TRBD1	CASSSPTGSGNTIYF	TGTGCCAGCAGCAGTCCGACAGGGTCTGGAAACACCATATATTTT
NA	TRBV27	TRBJ1-2	NA	CASSSLRTIYGYTF	TGTGCCAGCAGTTCCCTCCGGACCATATATGGCTACACCTTC
NA	TRBV11-2	TRBJ1-1	NA	CASSLSNTEAFF	TGTGCCAGCAGCTTATCGAACACTGAAGCTTTCTTT
few	TRBV7-2	TRBJ2-2	TRBD2	CASSQLAGGSNTGELFF	TGTGCCAGCAGCCAACTAGCGGGGGGCTCGAACACCGGGGAGCTGTTTTTT
NA	TRBV7-2	TRBJ2-7	NA	CASSLEAGEQYF	TGTGCCAGCAGCTTAGAGGCCGGGGAGCAGTACTTC
few	TRBV6-2/TRBV6-3	TRBJ1-2	NA	CASSYGRTAGYTF	TGTGCCAGCAGTTACGGCAGGACAGCTGGCTACACCTTC
NA	TRBV5-1	TRBJ2-2	TRBD1	CASSLAAGGDTGELFF	TGCGCCAGCAGCTTGGCGGCAGGGGGCGACACCGGGGAGCTGTTTTTT
NA	TRBV11-2	TRBJ2-1	NA	CASSHGRRGQFF	TGTGCCAGCAGCCACGGGCGCCGGGGGCAGTTCTTC
NA	TRBV5-1	TRBJ1-6	NA	CASSHTDSLNSPLHF	TGCGCCAGCAGCCACACGGACAGCCTTAATTCACCCCTCCACTTT